Described below is a single TCR beta chain sequence and its context. The antigen is unknown. Per germline, CDR1 LGHNA and CDR2 YNFKEQ. The CDR3 loop spans 14 amino acids. The V segment lost 5 bases and the J segment 4 bases; nucleotides outside the gene matches: 4. The data originate from a study of cytomegalovirus exposure and HLA in healthy donors. Study-level results: Some V segments, TRBV6-2 and TRBV6-3 among them, were indistinguishable and were therefore excluded. Later analysis associated a missense DCLRE1C variant with TCR beta V- and J-gene trimming. CMV serostatus was the only immune exposure information that was available. The study listed some 160 cytomegalovirus-associated TCR beta chains.

The PCR made use of 60 Vbeta and 13 Jbeta primers. Clones were read by immunoSEQ multiplex PCR, and TCRdb kept only the in-frame ones, dropping some. Among more than 80,000 clones listed, 71% were seen once. The sequencing input was PBMCs. The receptor was isolated from a female donor in good health and CMV-seronegative. J is TRBJ1-2 and V is TRBV4-2; 10 bases fit TRBD1. The CDR3 is CASSADRGTYGYTF. For the CDR3, the DNA is TGTGCCAGCAGCGCGGACAGGGGGACCTATGGCTACACCTTC.